This TCR beta chain comes out of a study of T cells in Graves' hyperthyroidism and ophthalmopathy. CDR1 is DFQATT and CDR2 is SNEGSKA in the germline V gene (reference sequence). Trimming took 3 bases from V and 3 from J; bases not matched to a gene: 10. This CDR3 is built from 15 residues. In this sample, this clonotype turned up many times. RNA transcripts served as the template for amplifying TCR beta CDR3 regions. The HTBI set primed first-round TCR CDR3 RT-PCR. Each CDR3 protein is one row after TCRdb ran MiXCR on the multiplex PCR reads. The sample carries 350,000 to 400,000 distinct CDR3 sequences, roughly 19% recorded once.

Sample: blood. The clonotype comes from a woman between 18 and 30 years old with Graves' hyperthyroidism. The chain combines TRBV20-1 with TRBJ2-5; 7 bases are a match to TRBD2. The CDR3 DNA reads as TGCAGTGCTAGCGAGTTCGCTAGCGGAAAAGAGACCCAGTACTTC. It codes for CSASEFASGKETQYF.